This T cell receptor (beta chain) was identified during a study of blood T cell repertoires in COVID-19. The assay was immunoSEQ multiplex PCR, and TCRdb's table has in-frame clones only and misses some. The sample contains 250,000 to 350,000 clones, 89% of which appear only once. Deletions cut 2 bases from V and 0 bases from J, with 11 bases between. This CDR3 region has 16 residues. The germline V gene has CDR1 MNHNS and CDR2 SASEGT. Sequencing was done on a sample of peripheral blood. The chain is built from TRBV6-1 and TRBJ1-3; D is unclear. The TCR sequence derives from a woman aged 40 to 49 who had recovered from COVID-19. The CDR3 bases are TGTGCCAGCAGTGAATCCAGGCCTTTCTCTGGAAACACCATATATTTT. The encoded protein is CASSESRPFSGNTIYF.